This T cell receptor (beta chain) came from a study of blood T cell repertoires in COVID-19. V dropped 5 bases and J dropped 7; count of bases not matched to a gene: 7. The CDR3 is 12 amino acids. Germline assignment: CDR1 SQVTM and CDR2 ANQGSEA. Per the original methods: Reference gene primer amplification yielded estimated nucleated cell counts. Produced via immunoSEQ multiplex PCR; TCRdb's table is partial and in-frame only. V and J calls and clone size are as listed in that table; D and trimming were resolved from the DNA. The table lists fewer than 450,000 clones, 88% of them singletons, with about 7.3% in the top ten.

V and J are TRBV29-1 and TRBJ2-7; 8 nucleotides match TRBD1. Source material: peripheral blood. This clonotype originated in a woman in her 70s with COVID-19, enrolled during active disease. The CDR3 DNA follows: TGCAGCGTTTGGGGACAGGCCTCAGAGCAGTACTTC. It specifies CSVWGQASEQYF.